These 17 T cell receptor beta chains were sequenced from one sample in a study of immune heterogeneity within non-small cell lung tumors. A multiplex PCR containing 32 V primers and 13 J primers was used to amplify TCR beta CDR3. TCRdb redid the calling of the multiplex PCR reads with MiXCR, one entry per CDR3 protein. The table has just over 15,000 distinct CDR3 sequences, around 28% seen once. Each sample used roughly 600 ng of genomic DNA from bulk tumor tissue. Far-apart biopsies, several per primary tumor, were taken during surgery. Untreated, newly diagnosed non-small cell lung cancer patients underwent curative surgery. Sequencing was carried out using lung tumor tissue. Source of these receptors: a man aged 40-50 years with non-small cell lung cancer.

This clonotype has a handful of counts. The rearrangement uses TRBV5-1 and TRBJ1-5; 8 bases line up with TRBD1. Germline V gives CDR1 SGHRS, CDR2 YFSETQ. Losses at the gene ends were 3 bases for V and 5 bases for J; bases not matched to a gene: 7. The CDR3 is made up of 15 amino acids. Here the CDR3 reads CASSWTGQDYQPQHF. The CDR3, as DNA: TGCGCCAGCAGCTGGACGGGACAGGATTATCAGCCCCAGCATTTT.

J is TRBJ1-1 and V is TRBV5-1; D call uncertain. The CDR3 contains 14 residues. Trimming pared 5 bases from V and 3 bases from J, leaving 14 bases between. Germline values: CDR1 SGHRS, CDR2 YFSETQ. The CDR3: CASRGQPGDTEAFF. The CDR3, as DNA: TGCGCCAGCAGGGGCCAGCCCGGGGACACTGAAGCTTTCTTT.

This clonotype is medium-sized within its sample. The gene calls are TRBV27 and TRBJ2-2, with 10 bases lining up with TRBD1. This CDR3 is 15 amino acids long. The germline V gene encodes CDR1 MNHEY and CDR2 SMNVEV (reference sequence). J was trimmed by 5 bases and V by 2 bases; bases with no gene match: 2. CDR3 residues: CASSLRGQGTGELFF. The CDR3 DNA reads as TGTGCCAGCAGTTTAAGGGGACAGGGGACCGGGGAGCTGTTTTTT.

As for this clonotype: Lacking the conserved final phenylalanine or tryptophan, this CDR3 likely reflects a read error. The chain links TRBV28 to TRBJ2-2; 7 bases are a match to TRBD2. CDR3 size: 15 residues. V trimming: 2 bases; J trimming: 2 bases; junction bases outside the gene matches: 2. Germline V gene data show CDR1 as MDHEN and CDR2 as SYDVKM. The DNA for the CDR3 is TGTGCCAGCAGTTTACTAGCGGCCAACACCGGGGAGCTGTTTGTT. Its translation: CASSLLAANTGELFV.

This clonotype was seen repeatedly, ten times or more. This chain uses TRBV24-1 with TRBJ1-5; D remains ambiguous. V shed 4 bases and J shed 5 bases, with 8 bases lying between them. The CDR3 is 13 residues long. Germline V gives CDR1 KGHDR, CDR2 SFDVKD. The CDR3 sequence is CATSENRDQPQHF. The CDR3 DNA reads TGTGCCACCAGTGAGAACAGAGATCAGCCCCAGCATTTT.

Concerning this clonotype: It may be a read error: a sequence one base away is much more abundant. This chain uses TRBV7-2 with TRBJ1-2, with D possibly TRBD1 on 5 matching bases. V lost 5 bases to trimming and J lost 0 bases, with 7 bases between them. This CDR3 comprises 13 residues. In germline, CDR1 is SGHTA, CDR2 FQGNSA. Here the CDR3 reads CASSVQANYGYTF. CDR3 sequence (DNA): TGTGCCAGCAGCGTACAGGCTAACTATGGCTACACCTTC. Based on the CDR3 plus reference TRBV7-2 and TRBJ1-2, the full variable domain is GAGVSQSPSNKVTEKGKDVELRCDPISGHTALYWYRQSLGQGLEFLIYFQGNSAPDKSGLPSDRFSAERTGGSVSTLTIQRTQQEDSAVYLCASSVQANYGYTFGSGTRLTVV.

By sample share, this clonotype is medium-sized. The genes are TRBV5-5 and TRBJ1-2; D is perhaps TRBD1 (6 bases). CDR3 length: 12 residues. Trimming removed 4 bases from V and 5 bases from J, with 9 bases in between. The germline V gene encodes CDR1 SGHKS and CDR2 YYEKEE (reference sequence). The CDR3 spells CASSHRDYGYTF. CDR3 in DNA: TGTGCCAGCAGCCACAGGGATTATGGCTACACCTTC.

This clonotype was counted only a few times. The gene calls are TRBV25-1 and TRBJ1-5; no clear D. The CDR3 length is 12 residues. From germline, CDR1 is MGHDK and CDR2 SYGVNS. V gave up 3 bases and J gave up 6 bases, with 6 bases separating them. The CDR3 loop reads CASSDLGQPQHF. CDR3 DNA sequence: TGTGCCAGCAGTGATTTGGGTCAGCCCCAGCATTTT.

This clonotype is judged medium-sized. The chain is built from TRBV5-1 and TRBJ2-7, with 9 bases matching TRBD1. Germline CDR1 SGHRS, CDR2 YFSETQ. J gave up 3 bases and V 4 bases, and 5 bases lay outside the gene matches. CDR3 length: 14 amino acids. In nucleotides, the CDR3 is TGCGCCAGCAGCACAACAGGGGGCAACTACGAGCAGTACTTC. It codes for CASSTTGGNYEQYF.

A few counts support this clonotype. The chain links TRBV5-1 to TRBJ1-1, with a possible D match to TRBD1 (5 bases). Trimming shortened V by 4 bases and J by 4 bases, and 14 bases separated the two germline ends. The germline V gene has CDR1 SGHRS and CDR2 YFSETQ. CDR3 length equals 14 residues. CDR3 amino acids: CASSALARGTEAFF. Here the CDR3 DNA reads TGCGCCAGCAGCGCCCTGGCGAGGGGCACTGAAGCTTTCTTT. Complete variable domain (other parts from reference TRBV5-1 and TRBJ1-1): KAGVTQTPRYLIKTRGQQVTLSCSPISGHRSVSWYQQTPGQGLQFLFEYFSETQRNKGNFPGRFSGRQFSNSRSEMNVSTLELGDSALYLCASSALARGTEAFFGQGTRLTVV.

This sequence joins TRBV10-2 and TRBJ1-2, with D perhaps TRBD1 (5 bases). Looked up from germline, CDR1 is WSHSY and CDR2 is SAAADI. Trimming stripped 8 bases from V and 8 bases from J, with 21 bases between. This CDR3 contains 14 residues. The CDR3 sequence: CASRATVASYGYTF. The CDR3 DNA follows: TGCGCCAGCCGGGCGACAGTGGCGTCGTACGGCTACACCTTC.

The chain links TRBV5-8 to TRBJ2-1; D gene unclear. The CDR3 consists of 13 residues. The V gene lost 1 base and the J gene lost 6 bases, with 8 bases spanning the gap. The germline V gene encodes CDR1 SGHTS and CDR2 YDEGEE. The CDR3 spells CASSLWVPNEQFF. The CDR3 DNA sequence: TGTGCCAGCAGCTTGTGGGTCCCCAATGAGCAGTTCTTC.

The chain uses TRBV5-1 and TRBJ1-6; D is unresolved. Trimming left V 5 bases short and J 9 bases short, with 12 bases between. This CDR3 is 13 amino acids long. Germline-derived CDR1 and CDR2 are SGHRS and YFSETQ. As DNA, the CDR3 is TGCGCCAGCAGGCCGGTAGTGGGTTCACCCCTCCACTTT. This gives the protein CASRPVVGSPLHF.

V is TRBV30 and J is TRBJ2-1, with unresolved D. Looked up from germline, CDR1 is GTSNPN and CDR2 is SVGIG (reference sequence). The CDR3 loop spans 14 amino acids. Trimming shortened V by 3 bases and J by 10 bases, and 19 bases separated the two germline ends. CDR3 bases: TGTGCCTGGAGCCCCTTGGCGCTTTCTCACGAGCAGTTCTTC. Encoded protein: CAWSPLALSHEQFF.

This clonotype is medium-sized in the sample. This rearrangement joins TRBV6-1 to TRBJ2-7, with 7 bases aligning to TRBD1. V dropped 5 bases and J dropped 5; count of bases not matched to a gene: 12. The CDR3 covers 15 residues. The germline gives CDR1 MNHNS, CDR2 SASEGT. The CDR3 region is CASSYGVDRVDEQYF. CDR3 in DNA: TGTGCCAGCAGTTACGGGGTAGACAGGGTGGACGAGCAGTACTTC.

Comments on this clonotype: This may arise from a read error, as a much more abundant clone is one base away. The V gene is TRBV7-9, the J gene TRBJ2-4; no clear D. Trimming took off 3 bases at V and 10 bases at J, with 10 bases between the two ends. CDR1 and CDR2 (germline): SEHNR, FQNEAQ (reference sequence). The CDR3 loop spans 12 amino acids. CDR3 coding DNA: TGTGCCAGCAGCTTGAACTGGAATATTCAGTACTTC. Translating it yields CASSLNWNIQYF.

This clonotype was counted ten times or more. The chain recombines TRBV20-1 with TRBJ2-7, with 10 bases identical to TRBD2. V lost 3 bases and J lost 5; bases outside the gene matches: 7. CDR3 length: 14 amino acids. Germline CDR1 is DFQATT and CDR2 is SNEGSKA (reference sequence). The CDR3, as DNA: TGCAGTGCTAGCACGGGAACTAGCGGGAACGAGCAGTACTTC. It translates to CSASTGTSGNEQYF.